This TCR beta chain originates from a study of Ad26.COV2.S vaccination and SARS-CoV-2 variants. Here immunoSEQ multiplex PCR was the method, and the copy in TCRdb shows in-frame clones only, minus some. The data show some 410,000 clones, over 80% seen once. Findings and caveats of the study: It was vaccine recipients, not placebo recipients, who had the higher spike-specific TCR breadth.

The V gene's germline CDR1 is GTSNPN and CDR2 SVGIG (reference sequence). V lost 3 bases, J lost 3 bases, and 12 bases lay in between. This CDR3 region has 13 residues. Treatment in this sample: 19 received Ad26.COV2.S at low or high dose, single or two shots; about 5 received placebo; per-sample allocation not given. Day 63 following the first vaccine or placebo injection was when the samples were taken. An Ad26 vector expressing Wuhan-strain SARS-CoV-2 spike served as the vaccine. Note on this clone: Antigen: not known.

The V gene is TRBV30, the J gene TRBJ2-7, with D unresolved. The clonotype was recovered from a person aged 18-65 years who received the Ad26.COV2.S COVID-19 vaccine or a placebo. Here the sequenced sample was peripheral blood, taken in a trial of Ad26.COV2.S vaccine versus placebo. The CDR3 region has the DNA TGTGCCTGGAGCCTCCGGGCCAACTACGAGCAGTACTTC. Amino acid sequence: CAWSLRANYEQYF.